The 19 T cell receptor beta chains presented below share a single source sample, sequenced in a study of T cell changes during pregnancy in multiple sclerosis. Method: immunoSEQ multiplex PCR; TCRdb's copy keeps in-frame clones and lacks some. The sample comprises over 100,000 clones, around nine tenths of which are singletons, and 1.5% to 1.9% rests with the top ten. The source was peripheral blood, collected in the third trimester of pregnancy. Receptors were obtained from a female donor with multiple sclerosis, enrolled in a pregnancy study.

This chain links TRBV19 with TRBJ1-6; TRBD1 might be the D (6 bases). The CDR3 totals 16 residues. Trimming cost V 6 bases and J 5 bases, with 17 bases left between them. CDR1 is LNHDA, CDR2 SQIVND, per germline (reference sequence). CDR3 nucleotide sequence: TGTGCCAGTAGGAAAGAAACAGGGAACAATAATTCACCCCTCCACTTT. This codes for CASRKETGNNNSPLHF.

The rearrangement links TRBV7-9 to TRBJ1-2; tentative D call: TRBD1 (5 bases). This CDR3 region has 17 residues. The V and J ends lost 5 bases and 3 bases respectively, with 22 bases between them. Germline V lookup: CDR1 SEHNR, CDR2 FQNEAQ (reference sequence). CDR3 amino acids: CASSVWRGMDGDYGYTF. The CDR3 bases are TGTGCCAGCAGCGTCTGGCGGGGGATGGACGGGGACTATGGCTACACCTTC.

This clone occurred a few times. V gene TRBV2 combines with J gene TRBJ1-1; the D gene is possibly TRBD1 (6 bases). Germline-derived CDR1 and CDR2 are SNHLY and FYNNEI. The CDR3 is made up of 16 amino acids. V lost 11 bases and J 0 bases, leaving 22 bases between the germline ends. The CDR3 spells CAFTVPSGGVNTEAFF. Written as DNA, the CDR3 is TGTGCCTTCACAGTCCCGTCGGGGGGCGTGAACACTGAAGCTTTCTTT.

The chain employs TRBV7-2 and TRBJ1-2; 8 bases align to TRBD1. The V and J ends lost 5 bases and 4 bases, in that order; junction bases with no gene match: 9. The CDR3 loop spans 15 amino acids. Per germline, CDR1 SGHTA and CDR2 FQGNSA. CDR3 sequence: CASSGAGGASYGYTF. In nucleotides, the CDR3 is TGTGCCAGCAGCGGGGCAGGGGGCGCGAGCTATGGCTACACCTTC.

The V and J genes are TRBV29-1 and TRBJ2-4; weak D call: TRBD1 (6 bases). Germline assignment: CDR1 SQVTM and CDR2 ANQGSEA. With 7 bases removed from V and 7 bases from J, the gap between germline ends came to 20 bases. This CDR3 has 14 residues. The CDR3 reads CSAQTGAPRNIQYF. The CDR3 DNA sequence: TGCAGCGCCCAGACAGGTGCCCCTAGGAACATTCAGTACTTC.

The chain carries TRBV4-1 and TRBJ1-6; D perhaps matches TRBD1 (5 bases). Germline V gene sequence: CDR1 MGHRA, CDR2 YSYEKL. Trimming cost V 3 bases and J 6 bases, with 15 bases left between them. The CDR3 sequence is 16 residues long. CDR3 sequence (DNA): TGCGCCAGCAGCCAGGGGGAGGTCCTATCTAATTCACCCCTCCACTTT. Its protein is CASSQGEVLSNSPLHF.

The chain couples TRBV9 to TRBJ2-7; D gene ambiguous. V was clipped by 0 bases and J by 2 bases, with 15 bases between them. This CDR3 has 16 amino acids. Germline CDR1 reads SGDLS; CDR2 reads YYNGEE. This chain's CDR3 is CASSVGLDLTTYEQYF. The DNA for the CDR3 is TGTGCCAGCAGCGTAGGTTTAGACTTAACGACCTACGAGCAGTACTTC.

This clone was counted once. This sequence joins TRBV5-5 and TRBJ2-7, with 7 bases aligning to TRBD1. J was trimmed by 4 bases and V by 5 bases; bases with no gene match: 9. CDR3 length: 14 amino acids. Germline V gene lookup returns CDR1 SGHKS and CDR2 YYEKEE (reference sequence). CDR3 region: CASSSPGQSYEQYF. The CDR3, as DNA: TGTGCCAGCAGTTCCCCGGGACAGAGTTACGAGCAGTACTTC.

The chain couples TRBV6-6 to TRBJ1-5; TRBD1 aligns across 8 bases. After removal of 0 bases from V and 3 bases from J, the junction contained 4 bases not matched to a gene. The CDR3 extends over 16 amino acids. Germline V lookup: CDR1 MNHNY, CDR2 SVGAGI (reference sequence). The CDR3, as DNA: TGTGCCAGCAGTTACTCCCCAGGGGGCTACAATCAGCCCCAGCATTTT. Its translation is CASSYSPGGYNQPQHF.

CDR3 sequence reads: CATSRDRGSRYTF. As DNA, the CDR3 is TGTGCCACCAGCAGAGATAGGGGTTCCCGCTACACCTTC. The chain joins TRBV15 to TRBJ1-2; possible D gene TRBD1, 5 bases. Germline CDR1 reads LNHNV; CDR2 reads YYDKDF (reference sequence). Deletions cut 0 bases from V and 9 bases from J, with 11 bases between. CDR3 length: 13 amino acids.

CDR3 coding DNA: TGTGCCAGCAGACTACAGGGTCCCTCCTATAATTCACCCCTCCACTTT. This codes for CASRLQGPSYNSPLHF. This chain connects TRBV27 to TRBJ1-6; a weak D match, TRBD1 (6 bases). The CDR3 spans 16 residues. In germline, CDR1 is MNHEY, CDR2 SMNVEV (reference sequence). V was pared by 6 bases and J by 0 bases, with 12 bases between.

The rearrangement uses TRBV18 and TRBJ2-3, with 9 bases identical to TRBD2. In germline, CDR1 is KGHSH, CDR2 LQKENI. The J segment lost 0 bases and the V segment lost 1 base, leaving 5 bases of the junction unmatched. This CDR3 has 17 amino acids. The CDR3 bases are TGTGCCAGCTCACCACTAGCGGGGGAACTAAGCACAGATACGCAGTATTTT. Amino acids: CASSPLAGELSTDTQYF.

This sequence joins TRBV5-1 and TRBJ2-2; weak D call: TRBD1 (5 bases). Germline CDR1 reads SGHRS; CDR2 reads YFSETQ. V shed 1 base and J shed 7 bases, with 14 bases lying between them. The CDR3 spans 15 residues. The CDR3 reads CASSLSRGLHGELFF. CDR3 sequence (DNA): TGCGCCAGCAGCTTGAGTAGGGGATTGCACGGGGAGCTGTTTTTT.

The V gene is TRBV28, the J gene TRBJ2-3; unclear D gene. Germline V gives CDR1 MDHEN, CDR2 SYDVKM. The CDR3 is 13 residues long. V lost 10 bases and J 0 bases, leaving 11 bases between the germline ends. CDR3 loop: CATGDLSTDTQYF. In DNA, the CDR3 is TGTGCCACAGGCGATTTGAGCACAGATACGCAGTATTTT.

This sequence joins TRBV7-9 and TRBJ2-1; perhaps TRBD2 as D (6 bases). The CDR3 contains 19 residues. Trimming stripped 5 bases from V and 4 bases from J, with 27 bases between. The V gene's germline CDR1 is SEHNR and CDR2 FQNEAQ (reference sequence). CDR3 sequence reads: CASSRSGLPTTSRYNEQFF. The CDR3 nucleotides read TGTGCCAGCAGCCGATCGGGACTCCCGACTACGAGTAGGTACAATGAGCAGTTCTTC.

This sequence joins TRBV7-6 and TRBJ2-3; 10 bases align to TRBD1. The CDR3 covers 15 residues. Germline V gene lookup returns CDR1 SGHVS and CDR2 FNYEAQ. Trimming removed 5 bases from V and 5 bases from J; junction bases left unmatched: 7. For the CDR3, the DNA is TGTGCCAGCAGCCTTTGGACAGGGGGGGGAGATACGCAGTATTTT. This encodes CASSLWTGGGDTQYF.

The V call is TRBV15, the J call TRBJ1-6; D might be TRBD1 (6 bases). This CDR3 comprises 17 residues. Germline V gene sequence: CDR1 LNHNV, CDR2 YYDKDF (reference sequence). V shed 4 bases and J shed 14 bases, with 27 bases lying between them. The CDR3 region is CATSKSRGGGRGSTLHF. CDR3 sequence (DNA): TGTGCCACCAGCAAAAGCAGAGGCGGGGGCCGAGGGAGCACCCTCCACTTT.

This CDR3 reads CSATGGNTIYF. CDR3 nucleotides: TGCAGCGCTACAGGTGGAAACACCATATATTTT. This sequence joins TRBV29-1 and TRBJ1-3; D might be TRBD1 (5 bases). V lost 7 bases to trimming and J lost 3 bases, with 7 bases between them. From germline, CDR1 is SQVTM and CDR2 ANQGSEA. This CDR3 contains 11 residues.

This clone showed up just once. The rearrangement links TRBV21-1 to TRBJ2-1; the table's D call of TRBD1 was not tested on the DNA. TRBV21-1 is labeled a pseudogene. The CDR3 has 17 residues. The CDR3 nucleotides are TGTGCCAGCAGCAAAGACAACCGGGACAGGGCCTACAATGAGCAGTTCTTC. This gives the protein CASSKDNRDRAYNEQFF.